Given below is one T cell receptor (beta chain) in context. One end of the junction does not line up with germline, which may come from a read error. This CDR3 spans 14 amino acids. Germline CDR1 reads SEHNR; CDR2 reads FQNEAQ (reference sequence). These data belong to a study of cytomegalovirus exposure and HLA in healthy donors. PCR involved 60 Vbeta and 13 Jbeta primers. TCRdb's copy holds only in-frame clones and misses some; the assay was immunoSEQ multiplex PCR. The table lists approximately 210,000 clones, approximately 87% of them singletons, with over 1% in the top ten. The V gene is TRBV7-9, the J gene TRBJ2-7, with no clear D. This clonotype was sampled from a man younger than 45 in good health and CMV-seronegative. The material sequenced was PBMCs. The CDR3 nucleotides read TGTGCCAGCAGCCCTAGAGGTTTACCCTACGGGCAGTACTTC. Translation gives CASSPRGLPYGQYF. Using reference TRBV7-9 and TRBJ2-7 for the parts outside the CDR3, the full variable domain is DTGVSQNPRHKITKRGQNVTFRCDPISEHNRLYWYRQTLGQGPEFLTYFQNEAQLEKSRLLSDRFSAERPKGSFSTLEIQRTEQGDSAMYLCASSPRGLPYGQYFGPGTRLTVT.